A selection of T cell receptor beta chains follows, all from one sample in a study of blood T cell repertoires in COVID-19. The assay was immunoSEQ multiplex PCR, and TCRdb's table has in-frame clones only and misses some. The sample has over 350,000 clones, roughly 89% seen once. The sequencing input was peripheral blood. These receptors all come from a woman in her thirties with acute or convalescent COVID-19. CDR3s include the opening cysteine and the closing phenylalanine or tryptophan. A D gene is named only where the DNA matches it firmly.

J gene: TRBJ2-3
V gene: TRBV20-1
D gene: .
CDR3 protein: CSASSLRAPTDTQYF
CDR3 DNA: TGCAGTGCTAGTTCGCTCCGAGCTCCGACAGATACGCAGTATTTT

J gene: TRBJ2-5
V gene: TRBV28
D gene: .
CDR3 protein: CASSFGSGPFDQETQYF
CDR3 DNA: TGTGCCAGCAGTTTCGGTAGCGGACCCTTCGATCAAGAGACCCAGTACTTC

J gene: TRBJ1-1
V gene: TRBV7-8
D gene: .
CDR3 protein: CASSFRVATEAFF
CDR3 DNA: TGTGCCAGCAGCTTCAGGGTTGCTACTGAAGCTTTCTTT

J gene: TRBJ2-5
V gene: TRBV4-2
D gene: TRBD2
CDR3 protein: CASSQEQASGGKETQYF
CDR3 DNA: TGTGCCAGCAGCCAAGAGCAGGCTAGCGGGGGGAAAGAGACCCAGTACTTC

J gene: TRBJ1-5
V gene: TRBV28
D gene: .
CDR3 protein: CASSFWVQDYNQPQHF
CDR3 DNA: TGTGCCAGCAGTTTTTGGGTCCAGGACTACAATCAGCCCCAGCATTTT

J gene: TRBJ2-1
V gene: TRBV27
D gene: .
CDR3 protein: CASRDFGEQFF
CDR3 DNA: TGTGCCAGCAGGGACTTCGGCGAGCAGTTCTTC

J gene: TRBJ1-2
V gene: TRBV6-5
D gene: TRBD1
CDR3 protein: CASVTGQGYGYTF
CDR3 DNA: TGTGCCAGCGTAACCGGACAGGGCTATGGCTACACCTTC

J gene: TRBJ2-7
V gene: TRBV6-6
D gene: TRBD2
CDR3 protein: CASSSAGGPGEQYF
CDR3 DNA: TGTGCCAGCAGTTCAGCGGGGGGGCCGGGTGAGCAGTACTTC

J gene: TRBJ2-1
V gene: TRBV15
D gene: .
CDR3 protein: CATSSGSYNEQFF
CDR3 DNA: TGTGCCACCAGCAGCGGGTCCTACAATGAGCAGTTCTTC

J gene: TRBJ2-3
V gene: TRBV5-6
D gene: TRBD2
CDR3 protein: CASSWPAGGTDTQYF
CDR3 DNA: TGTGCCAGCAGCTGGCCGGCGGGGGGCACAGATACGCAGTATTTT

J gene: TRBJ2-3
V gene: TRBV7-9
D gene: .
CDR3 protein: CASSLVWAAPTDTQYF
CDR3 DNA: TGTGCCAGCAGCTTAGTGTGGGCAGCCCCCACAGATACGCAGTATTTT

J gene: TRBJ1-5
V gene: TRBV19
D gene: TRBD1
CDR3 protein: CASRDRGHQPQHF
CDR3 DNA: TGTGCCAGTAGGGACAGGGGGCATCAGCCCCAGCATTTT